The sequence of this T cell receptor (beta chain) was determined in a study of PD-1 blockade in mismatch repair-deficient tumors (dated by TCRdb to about 2017). In terms of the full investigation: Between September 2013 and late 2016, around 91 consecutive patients with about a dozen mismatch repair-deficient cancer types, all previously treated and progressing, were enrolled in the trial. Tumor-associated T cell clones were tracked in the peripheral blood of patients responding to PD-1 blockade by deep sequencing of TCR CDR3 regions. General study outcomes and caveats: Three of seven peptides elicited clonal expansion, yielding 140 or so unique blood TCRs, seven also found in tumor; all positive peptides derived from frameshift mutations. After pembrolizumab, tumor-resident clones, which were often undetectable in blood before treatment, expanded rapidly and then contracted, generally ahead of radiologic responses.

The time point label here, explained by the study, means: approximately 10-day in vitro stimulation with candidate neoantigen peptide 6. Mismatch repair deficiency in every enrolled patient was established by polymerase chain reaction or immunohistochemistry. Three patients who responded to pembrolizumab therapy underwent TCR sequencing. Each of about 7 ELISpot-reactive candidate neoantigen peptides was used in a roughly ten-day in vitro stimulation prior to TCR sequencing. As the baseline for calculating clone fold-changes, a control culture with no peptide was run in an identical way. Pembrolizumab PD-1 blockade was prospectively tested in advanced mismatch repair-deficient cancers, regardless of tissue of origin, in the phase II trial. Worth noting for this clone: What antigen it recognizes has not been identified. Nothing much larger sits one base from this clone, and base qualities are not available.

Receptor libraries were prepared by the immunoSEQ multiplex PCR assay. Per the source publication's procedure: Clones were defined as neoantigen-specific by significant expansion to the relevant peptide and no significant expansion to any other tested peptide. TCRdb re-hosts the immuneACCESS table, in-frame sequences only. Its copies lack some clones; in the studies checked, an unresolved V gene accounts for under half of them, and the cause for the rest is not known. The V and J calls and clone size come from that table; D and trimming were worked out from the DNA. Counted in this sample were 14,000 or so clones; about 88% of them appeared once. The ten largest clones add up to over 4.5% of the sample. Source: cells cultured in vitro, taken from a patient treated with pembrolizumab. This receptor was obtained from an adult with mismatch repair-deficient cancer.

The CDR3 has the sequence CASSEISGTVGELFF. Read as DNA, the sequence is TGTGCCAGCAGTGAGATTAGCGGGACGGTCGGGGAGCTGTTTTTT. Here the chain combines TRBV6-1 and TRBJ2-2; TRBD2 agrees with 8 junctional bases. The germline V gene provides CDR1 MNHNS and CDR2 SASEGT. The CDR3 holds 15 amino acids from the cysteine to the phenylalanine. The sequence is cut down to CDR3 DNA, 45 bases in frame from base 1. Trimming takes 3 bases off V and 7 bases off J; junction bases not matched to a gene: 7.